A selection of T cell receptor beta chains follows, all from one sample in a study of Ad26.COV2.S vaccination and SARS-CoV-2 variants. The table came from immunoSEQ multiplex PCR; TCRdb's copy has only in-frame clones and leaves some out. The repertoire holds some 390,000 clones, approximately 90% seen once, with roughly 3.2% in the top ten. Sequenced here: peripheral blood, sampled in a trial of Ad26.COV2.S vaccine versus placebo. The receptors originated from a person aged 18-65 years who received the Ad26.COV2.S COVID-19 vaccine or a placebo. Both conserved end residues are part of each CDR3. Each record gives: clone size, V gene, D gene, J gene, CDR3 DNA, CDR3 protein. The D gene is left open where the match is weak. Size values are once, few and many counts, or a class for expanded clones, and some rows have none.

>NA|TRBV3-1/TRBV3-2|NA|TRBJ1-3
TGTGCCAGCAGCCAGGAAAGGCTGTACTCTGGAAACACCATATATTTT
CASSQERLYSGNTIYF
>NA|TRBV10-1|NA|TRBJ2-3
TGCGCCAGCAGTGGTAGCACAGATACGCAGTATTTT
CASSGSTDTQYF
>NA|TRBV9|NA|TRBJ1-4
TGTGCCAGCAGCGTAGAAGGGCGTAATGAAAAACTGTTTTTT
CASSVEGRNEKLFF
>NA|TRBV5-8|NA|TRBJ1-3
TGTGCCAGCAGCTTTAGGCGCTCTGGAAACACCATATATTTT
CASSFRRSGNTIYF
>NA|TRBV5-1|TRBD2|TRBJ2-3
TGCGCCAGCCACCTGGCGGGGGGGACAGATACGCAGTATTTT
CASHLAGGTDTQYF
>once|TRBV5-6|NA|TRBJ2-7
TGTGCCAGCAGCTCTCTTACCTACGAGCAGTACTTC
CASSSLTYEQYF
>NA|TRBV7-8|NA|TRBJ2-5
TGTGCCAGCAGCTTAGGGCAGGGAGAGACCCAGTACTTC
CASSLGQGETQYF
>NA|TRBV5-4|NA|TRBJ1-1
TGTGCCAGCAGGGTCTGGGGGAGGACTGAAGCTTTCTTT
CASRVWGRTEAFF
>NA|TRBV4-1|NA|TRBJ2-5
TGCGCCAGCAGCCCGGGACTGGCTCAAGAGACCCAGTACTTC
CASSPGLAQETQYF
>NA|TRBV14|NA|TRBJ1-3
TGTGCCAGCAGCCAAGATGTGCCCGGAAACACCATATATTTT
CASSQDVPGNTIYF
>NA|TRBV6-6|NA|TRBJ1-2
TGTGCCAGCAGTTACTCCCAGAGGCCCGTGAATGGCTACACCTTC
CASSYSQRPVNGYTF